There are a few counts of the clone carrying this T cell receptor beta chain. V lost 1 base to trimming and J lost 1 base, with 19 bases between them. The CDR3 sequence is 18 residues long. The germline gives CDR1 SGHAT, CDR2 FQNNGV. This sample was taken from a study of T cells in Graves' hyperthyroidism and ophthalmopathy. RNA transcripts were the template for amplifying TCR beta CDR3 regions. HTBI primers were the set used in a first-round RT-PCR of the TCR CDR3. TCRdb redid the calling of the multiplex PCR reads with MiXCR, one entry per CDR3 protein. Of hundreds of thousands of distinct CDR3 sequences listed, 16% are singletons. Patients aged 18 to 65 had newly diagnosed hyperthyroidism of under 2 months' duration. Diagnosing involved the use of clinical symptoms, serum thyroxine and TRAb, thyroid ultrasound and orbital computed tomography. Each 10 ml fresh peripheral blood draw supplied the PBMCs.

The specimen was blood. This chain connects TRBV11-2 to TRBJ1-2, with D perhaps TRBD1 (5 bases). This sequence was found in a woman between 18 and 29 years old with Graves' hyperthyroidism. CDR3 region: CASSLVSRERFNNYGYTF. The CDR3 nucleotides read TGTGCCAGCAGCTTAGTTAGCAGGGAGCGTTTTAATAACTATGGCTACACCTTC.